This record covers a single TCR beta chain. What it binds is unknown. CDR1 WNHNN and CDR2 SYGVQD come from the germline V gene (reference sequence). The length of the CDR3 is 15 residues. These data originate in a study of monozygotic twins with inflammatory bowel disease. One entry per CDR3 protein, without DNA, is what TCRdb gives after re-calling the 5' RACE reads. This sample lists 350,000 to 550,000 distinct CDR3 sequences; its ten largest clones have 2.4%. Overall study results and limits: In these data, no single strong IBD-associated signal or clonotype received support. No discrimination was achieved between different T cell subtypes.

V usage is TRBV10-1 and J usage is TRBJ2-4; TCRdb proposes TRBD1, but this gene call is untestable without DNA. Sequencing was done on a sample of blood. The source of this sequence is a human donor with ulcerative colitis or Crohn's disease, or a healthy co-twin of an affected twin (not recorded which). The CDR3 loop is CASNGALRDKNIQYF.